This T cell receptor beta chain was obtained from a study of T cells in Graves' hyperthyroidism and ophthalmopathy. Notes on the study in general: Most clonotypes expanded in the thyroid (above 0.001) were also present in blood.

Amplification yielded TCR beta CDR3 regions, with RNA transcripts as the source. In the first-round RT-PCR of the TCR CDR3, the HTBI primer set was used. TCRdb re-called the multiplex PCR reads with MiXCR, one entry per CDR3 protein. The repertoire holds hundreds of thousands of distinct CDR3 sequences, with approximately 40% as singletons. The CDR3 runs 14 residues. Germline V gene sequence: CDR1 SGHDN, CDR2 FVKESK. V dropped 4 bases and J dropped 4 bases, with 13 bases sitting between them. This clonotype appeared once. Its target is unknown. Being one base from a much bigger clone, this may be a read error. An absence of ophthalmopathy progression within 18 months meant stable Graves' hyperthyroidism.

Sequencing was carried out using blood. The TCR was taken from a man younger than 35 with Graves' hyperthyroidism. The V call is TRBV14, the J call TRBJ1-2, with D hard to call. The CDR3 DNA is TGTGCCAGCAGCCCCCGGGCGGGGAGCTATGGCTACACCTTC. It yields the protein CASSPRAGSYGYTF.